This is a list of T cell receptor beta chains from one sample in a study of T cell responses to AZD1222 COVID-19 vaccine. The method was immunoSEQ multiplex PCR; TCRdb's version includes in-frame clones alone and lacks a portion of them. Of 150,000 to 200,000 clones in the sample, over 80% were seen once. The sample here was peripheral blood, taken on day 0 of AZD1222 vaccination. The receptors were gathered from an adult in good health. Both conserved end residues are trimmed from each CDR3. D genes are given only for firm matches.

d_call cdr3_length v_call cdr3_aa
- 14 TRBV11-1 ASSFAPGVDYNEQF
- 12 TRBV5-1 ASSLNPGANEQF
TRBD1 13 TRBV28 ASSPGTAKSYGYT
- 12 TRBV18 ASSPFGLNYGYT
- 12 TRBV5-8 ASSFHEGNTEAF
TRBD1 13 TRBV7-2 ASSVGQGNTDTQY
- 12 TRBV12-5 ASGPQGVNTEAF
TRBD1 15 TRBV7-9 ASSFRTGRSGANVLT
- 15 TRBV30 AWSAWGDLPSYNEQF
- 11 TRBV24-1 ATSDLGHNEQF
- 12 TRBV28 ASSLASRVSGYT
- 12 TRBV28 ASSTGQFNQPQH
TRBD2 15 TRBV4-2 ASSQGSALAGLYEQY